This is a list of T cell receptor beta chains from one sample in a study of STAT5B mutations in CD4+ large granular lymphocyte leukemia. Only in-frame clones appear in the TCRdb table, and some are missing; sequencing was by immunoSEQ multiplex PCR. The sample yields 20,000 to 25,000 clones, roughly 75% seen once. Sequenced input: CD4+ T cells from blood buffy coats. Receptor source: a human donor in good health. CDR3s include the opening cysteine and the closing phenylalanine or tryptophan. A D gene is named only where the DNA matches it firmly. The size field is filled for only some rows; it gives once, few, many or a size class.

d_gene: TRBD2; abundance: .; v_gene: TRBV27; j_gene: TRBJ2-6; CDR3nt: TGTGCCAGCAGACGACTAGCGGGAGGAGAGTCTGGGGCCAACGTCCTGACTTTC; CDR3aa: CASRRLAGGESGANVLTF
d_gene: TRBD1; abundance: .; v_gene: TRBV9; j_gene: TRBJ2-2; CDR3nt: TGTGCCAGCAGCAGGGGACAGGCTCACGCGAACACCGGGGAGCTGTTTTTT; CDR3aa: CASSRGQAHANTGELFF
d_gene: .; abundance: .; v_gene: TRBV7-2; j_gene: TRBJ2-7; CDR3nt: TGTGCCAGCTTGGGGGTCACGAGAAAGTCCGCGGGCGAGCAGTACTTC; CDR3aa: CASLGVTRKSAGEQYF
d_gene: TRBD2; abundance: .; v_gene: TRBV5-6; j_gene: TRBJ2-1; CDR3nt: TGTGCCAGCATCCCAAATTGGGGAGGGCCTAATGAGCAGTTCTTC; CDR3aa: CASIPNWGGPNEQFF
d_gene: TRBD2; abundance: .; v_gene: TRBV30; j_gene: TRBJ2-3; CDR3nt: TGTGCCTGGAGTAGCGGGAGGGCAGTGTCAGCAGATACGCAGTATTTT; CDR3aa: CAWSSGRAVSADTQYF
d_gene: .; abundance: .; v_gene: TRBV19; j_gene: TRBJ1-2; CDR3nt: TGTGCCAGTAGTATGAACATTAACTATGGCTACACCTTC; CDR3aa: CASSMNINYGYTF
d_gene: .; abundance: few; v_gene: TRBV5-6; j_gene: TRBJ2-3; CDR3nt: TGTGCCAGCAGCAAGGACAGACGCACAGATACGCAGTATTTT; CDR3aa: CASSKDRRTDTQYF
d_gene: .; abundance: .; v_gene: TRBV28; j_gene: TRBJ1-2; CDR3nt: TGTGCCAGTTACCAGGGTTATGGCTACACCTTC; CDR3aa: CASYQGYGYTF
d_gene: .; abundance: few; v_gene: TRBV29-1; j_gene: TRBJ1-1; CDR3nt: TGCAGCGTAGCAACCGGGACACAGAACACTGAAGCTTTCTTT; CDR3aa: CSVATGTQNTEAFF
d_gene: .; abundance: .; v_gene: TRBV5-6; j_gene: TRBJ1-1; CDR3nt: TGTGCCAGCAGCTTGGATCGGGCAGGGAATGGGTTCTTT; CDR3aa: CASSLDRAGNGFF
d_gene: .; abundance: .; v_gene: TRBV30; j_gene: TRBJ1-1; CDR3nt: TGTGCCTGGAAAGGGATCACTGAAGCTTTCTTT; CDR3aa: CAWKGITEAFF
d_gene: TRBD1; abundance: .; v_gene: TRBV5-6; j_gene: TRBJ2-7; CDR3nt: TGTGCCAGCCAAACAGGGGAGTCTAGCGAGCAGTACTTC; CDR3aa: CASQTGESSEQYF
d_gene: .; abundance: .; v_gene: TRBV14; j_gene: TRBJ1-1; CDR3nt: TGTGCCAGCAGCCTTAGGGGGGCGGCGTACACTGAAGCTTTCTTT; CDR3aa: CASSLRGAAYTEAFF
d_gene: .; abundance: .; v_gene: TRBV7-2; j_gene: TRBJ2-5; CDR3nt: TGTGCCAGCAGCCAAATTAGGGAGACCCAGTACTTC; CDR3aa: CASSQIRETQYF
d_gene: TRBD1; abundance: once; v_gene: TRBV28; j_gene: TRBJ2-6; CDR3nt: TGTGCCAGCAGTTTCGGACAGGGTTTGGTTGGGGCCAACGTCCTGACTTTC; CDR3aa: CASSFGQGLVGANVLTF
d_gene: .; abundance: .; v_gene: TRBV30; j_gene: TRBJ2-7; CDR3nt: TGTGCCTGGAGTATTTGGCGTGGATCCGAGCAGTACTTC; CDR3aa: CAWSIWRGSEQYF
d_gene: TRBD2; abundance: .; v_gene: TRBV13; j_gene: TRBJ2-7; CDR3nt: TGTGCCAGCAGAGATAGCGGGAGGGCCGGCGAGCAGTACTTC; CDR3aa: CASRDSGRAGEQYF
d_gene: TRBD1; abundance: .; v_gene: TRBV29-1; j_gene: TRBJ2-7; CDR3nt: TGCAGCGCTGGGACAGGGCGCGAGCAGTACTTC; CDR3aa: CSAGTGREQYF
d_gene: .; abundance: once; v_gene: TRBV28; j_gene: TRBJ2-1; CDR3nt: TGTGCCAGCAGGTACAGGTACAATGAGCAGTTCTTC; CDR3aa: CASRYRYNEQFF
d_gene: .; abundance: .; v_gene: TRBV30; j_gene: TRBJ2-1; CDR3nt: TGTGCCTGGAGGGGGTCAACAGGGATCAATGAGCAGTTCTTC; CDR3aa: CAWRGSTGINEQFF
d_gene: .; abundance: .; v_gene: TRBV5-1; j_gene: TRBJ1-3; CDR3nt: TGCGCCAGCAGCTTGGACGGGAGCTCTGGAAACACCATATATTTT; CDR3aa: CASSLDGSSGNTIYF
d_gene: .; abundance: once; v_gene: TRBV5-1; j_gene: TRBJ2-3; CDR3nt: TGCGCCAGCAGCTTGGAGGCCCGGGGCACAGATACGCAGTATTTT; CDR3aa: CASSLEARGTDTQYF
d_gene: .; abundance: few; v_gene: TRBV19; j_gene: TRBJ2-2; CDR3nt: TGTGCCAGTAGTATGGACGGGGAGCTGTTTTTT; CDR3aa: CASSMDGELFF
d_gene: TRBD1; abundance: .; v_gene: TRBV7-9; j_gene: TRBJ2-3; CDR3nt: TGTGCCAGCAGCTTAAAGACAGGGGGCTTCTTAGATACGCAGTATTTT; CDR3aa: CASSLKTGGFLDTQYF
d_gene: .; abundance: once; v_gene: TRBV7-7; j_gene: TRBJ2-5; CDR3nt: TGTGCTAGCAGCTTAGTAGGAGAGACCCAGTACTTC; CDR3aa: CASSLVGETQYF
d_gene: .; abundance: few; v_gene: TRBV2; j_gene: TRBJ1-5; CDR3nt: TGTGCCAGCAGTGGGCAGTTGGAACAGCCCCAGCATTTT; CDR3aa: CASSGQLEQPQHF
d_gene: .; abundance: .; v_gene: TRBV7-9; j_gene: TRBJ2-1; CDR3nt: TGTGCCAGCAGCTTTTTTGGGGGTAGGTCCTACAATGAGCAGTTCTTC; CDR3aa: CASSFFGGRSYNEQFF
d_gene: TRBD2; abundance: .; v_gene: TRBV19; j_gene: TRBJ2-2; CDR3nt: TGTGCCAGTAGTCTACTAGCGGGATCGAACACCGGGGAGCTGTTTTTT; CDR3aa: CASSLLAGSNTGELFF
d_gene: .; abundance: .; v_gene: TRBV5-3; j_gene: TRBJ2-7; CDR3nt: TGTGCCAGAAGCGCCGGAGGGAACGAGCAGTACTTC; CDR3aa: CARSAGGNEQYF
d_gene: .; abundance: .; v_gene: TRBV9; j_gene: TRBJ2-3; CDR3nt: TGTGCCAGCAGCGGCCTAGATACAGATACGCAGTATTTT; CDR3aa: CASSGLDTDTQYF
d_gene: .; abundance: few; v_gene: TRBV6-6; j_gene: TRBJ1-5; CDR3nt: TGTGCCAGCAGTTACTCGAGAGGGGGAGCTCAGCCCCAGCATTTT; CDR3aa: CASSYSRGGAQPQHF
d_gene: .; abundance: .; v_gene: TRBV25-1; j_gene: TRBJ2-6; CDR3nt: TGTGCCAGCAGTGAGGGGGCGAATGGGGCCAACGTCCTGACTTTC; CDR3aa: CASSEGANGANVLTF
d_gene: .; abundance: .; v_gene: TRBV27; j_gene: TRBJ2-1; CDR3nt: TGTGCCAGTCCCCCGAGCCGGGACTCCTACAATGAGCAGTTCTTC; CDR3aa: CASPPSRDSYNEQFF
d_gene: .; abundance: .; v_gene: TRBV11-2; j_gene: TRBJ1-1; CDR3nt: TGTGCCAGCAGCTTATTGGAGCTGAACACTGAAGCTTTCTTT; CDR3aa: CASSLLELNTEAFF
d_gene: .; abundance: few; v_gene: TRBV11-3; j_gene: TRBJ2-6; CDR3nt: TGTGCCAGCAGCTTGATGACTTTC; CDR3aa: CASSLMTF
d_gene: .; abundance: .; v_gene: TRBV6-6; j_gene: TRBJ2-3; CDR3nt: TGTGCCAGCAGTTACGGGGGACAATCGTCTCTAGCGCAGTATTTT; CDR3aa: CASSYGGQSSLAQYF
d_gene: .; abundance: .; v_gene: TRBV27; j_gene: TRBJ1-2; CDR3nt: TGTGCCAGCAGTTTCGATGGGGGCTTTGGCTACACCTTC; CDR3aa: CASSFDGGFGYTF
d_gene: .; abundance: .; v_gene: TRBV11-3; j_gene: TRBJ2-5; CDR3nt: TGTGCCAGCAGCTTAGGTGGGGGGCTGGAGACCCAGTACTTC; CDR3aa: CASSLGGGLETQYF
d_gene: .; abundance: .; v_gene: TRBV11-3; j_gene: TRBJ2-7; CDR3nt: TGTGCCAGCAGCTTAGATCAATTGGCAGGGGAACAGTACTTC; CDR3aa: CASSLDQLAGEQYF
d_gene: .; abundance: .; v_gene: TRBV7-8; j_gene: TRBJ2-7; CDR3nt: TGTGCCAGCAGCACTCAGGGGAGCCCCTACGAGCAGTACTTC; CDR3aa: CASSTQGSPYEQYF
d_gene: TRBD1; abundance: .; v_gene: TRBV27; j_gene: TRBJ2-1; CDR3nt: TGTGCCAGCAGTTTAACAGGGGCTTTTTTCTACAATGAGCAGTTCTTC; CDR3aa: CASSLTGAFFYNEQFF
d_gene: .; abundance: .; v_gene: TRBV28; j_gene: TRBJ2-3; CDR3nt: TGTGCCAGCACCGGGGGAGGCACAGATACGCAGTATTTT; CDR3aa: CASTGGGTDTQYF
d_gene: TRBD1; abundance: .; v_gene: TRBV19; j_gene: TRBJ1-4; CDR3nt: TGTGCCACCTCCGGGACAGGGGAGGAAAAACTGTTTTTT; CDR3aa: CATSGTGEEKLFF
d_gene: .; abundance: .; v_gene: TRBV28; j_gene: TRBJ2-3; CDR3nt: TGTGCCAGCAGACCCTATCACGGTTTCACAGATACGCAGTATTTT; CDR3aa: CASRPYHGFTDTQYF
d_gene: .; abundance: .; v_gene: TRBV5-4; j_gene: TRBJ2-7; CDR3nt: TGTGCCAGCAGCACAGGATTCAGCGAGCAGTACTTC; CDR3aa: CASSTGFSEQYF
d_gene: .; abundance: once; v_gene: TRBV6-1; j_gene: TRBJ1-1; CDR3nt: TGTGCCAGCAGTAGGGACGGATTGAACACTGAAGCTTTCTTT; CDR3aa: CASSRDGLNTEAFF
d_gene: .; abundance: once; v_gene: TRBV6-1; j_gene: TRBJ1-5; CDR3nt: TGTGCCAGCAAAGGACAGAAGAATAGCAATCAGCCCCAGCATTTT; CDR3aa: CASKGQKNSNQPQHF
d_gene: .; abundance: .; v_gene: TRBV2; j_gene: TRBJ2-1; CDR3nt: TGTGCCAGTACTGTGATCAATGAGCAGTTCTTC; CDR3aa: CASTVINEQFF
d_gene: .; abundance: few; v_gene: TRBV5-8; j_gene: TRBJ1-5; CDR3nt: TGTGCCAGCAGCTTGAGGACCTCTAATCAGCCCCAGCATTTT; CDR3aa: CASSLRTSNQPQHF
d_gene: TRBD2; abundance: .; v_gene: TRBV18; j_gene: TRBJ2-7; CDR3nt: TGTGCCAGCTCACCCGGACTAGCGCAGGACCACGAGCAGTACTTC; CDR3aa: CASSPGLAQDHEQYF
d_gene: TRBD1; abundance: .; v_gene: TRBV25-1; j_gene: TRBJ1-2; CDR3nt: TGTGCCAGCAGTGAATCAGGCAGGGGACAGGGACTTGGCTACACCTTC; CDR3aa: CASSESGRGQGLGYTF
d_gene: .; abundance: .; v_gene: TRBV5-1; j_gene: TRBJ1-4; CDR3nt: TGCGCCAGCAGCTTAAGCCTCGCGGGGATTGAAAAACTGTTTTTT; CDR3aa: CASSLSLAGIEKLFF
d_gene: .; abundance: .; v_gene: TRBV19; j_gene: TRBJ1-4; CDR3nt: TGTGCCAGTAGTATTGCCCCGGGTGAAAAACTGTTTTTT; CDR3aa: CASSIAPGEKLFF
d_gene: .; abundance: .; v_gene: TRBV10-3; j_gene: TRBJ1-4; CDR3nt: TGTGCCATCAGTGAGGATGGGGGGCTCGGTAAACTGTTTTTT; CDR3aa: CAISEDGGLGKLFF
d_gene: .; abundance: .; v_gene: TRBV29-1; j_gene: TRBJ2-7; CDR3nt: TGCAGCGCCGAACTGGGGGGTCGCGAGCAGTACTTC; CDR3aa: CSAELGGREQYF
d_gene: TRBD1; abundance: .; v_gene: TRBV9; j_gene: TRBJ1-4; CDR3nt: TGTGCCAGCAGCGTGTTCACAGGGGATAATGAAAAACTGTTTTTT; CDR3aa: CASSVFTGDNEKLFF